This T cell receptor (beta chain) is drawn from a study of blood T cell repertoires in COVID-19 (dated by TCRdb to 2018 to 2020). Regarding the study in general: Samples from collaborators originated in the United States, Italy and Spain and spanned both the acute and convalescent phases of COVID-19. The material from the prospective study consisted of cDNA or gDNA derived from T cells, B-cell-depleted T cells, or PBMCs. Subjects who had been exposed to COVID-19, were actively infected with it, or had recovered from it provided the deeply sampled blood TCRbeta repertoires that made up the dataset. A freely available public database, intended as a resource for researchers studying the immune response to SARS-CoV-2, is where the repertoires were released. The samples were drawn from two sources: the first 160 participants of the ongoing ImmuneRACE study, and 1,000 to 1,500 subjects contributed by 6 global collaborators. The sample metadata nearly always contained a de-identified subject ID, COVID-19 status, age in years and sex. Where available, HLA class I and class II types were obtained from metadata supplied by the sample provider rather than from assay-based typing. What the study reported, not specific to this receptor: Clinical and demographic metadata were provided uncurated, with the amount varying by source and participant.

TCRbeta CDR3 regions were amplified from genomic DNA by means of the immunoSEQ Assay, a bias-controlled multiplex PCR. On the study's bioinformatics: Nucleated cell counts per sample were estimated from amplification of reference gene primers within the assay. To quantify the absolute abundance of each unique TCRbeta CDR3 rearrangement, sequence reads were collapsed and filtered. For each sample, productive Simpson clonality was calculated as the square root of Simpson's diversity index across productive rearrangements. TCRdb re-hosts the immuneACCESS table, in-frame sequences only. Its copies lack some clones; in the studies checked, an unresolved V gene accounts for under half of them, and the cause for the rest is not known. That table is the source of V, J and clone size, and D and trimming were worked out from the DNA. The sample data list more than 85,000 clones, and around nine tenths of these were observed just once. About 3.4% of the sample comes from the top ten.

Whole blood was collected in K2EDTA tubes by collaborating institutions according to the institutions' own protocols. For TCRbeta analysis, collaborator samples were shipped as frozen whole blood, as isolated PBMCs, or as DNA extracted from either sample type. Worth noting for this clone: Its antigen has not been determined. No base qualities exist here, and no much larger clone lies one base off it.

The germline ends are 5 bases apart after V is trimmed by 1 base and J by 0 bases. The germline V gene supplies CDR1 SGHDN and CDR2 FVKESK. Measured from the cysteine to the phenylalanine, the CDR3 is 14 residues long. Just the 42-base CDR3 DNA is kept, in frame starting at base 1. Sequenced: peripheral blood. The rearranged segments are TRBV14 and TRBJ2-3, with the identity of the D gene unclear. The receptor comes from a woman in her sixties or seventies with acute or convalescent COVID-19. The encoded CDR3 is CASSQVHSTDTQYF. The DNA reads as follows: TGTGCCAGCAGCCAAGTCCATAGCACAGATACGCAGTATTTT.